These 23 T cell receptor beta chains originate from one sample sequenced in a study of T cell clusters in autoimmune cytopenias. One tube held mixed TRB-A and TRB-B primer pools for touch-down PCR. TCRdb reprocessed the multiplex PCR reads, keeping one entry per CDR3 protein, no DNA. In all, the sample yields some 7,400 distinct CDR3 sequences. TRB was amplified from 250 ng of peripheral blood genomic DNA per sample. This same sample was also taken into another study, of T cell repertoires in aging, cancer and after chemotherapy.

The sample taken for sequencing was peripheral blood. The receptors derive from a human donor in good health.

This rearrangement joins TRBV5-6 to TRBJ1-6; lacking DNA, the TRBD1 call made by TCRdb goes unchecked. Germline CDR1 and CDR2: SGHDT and YYEEEE. The CDR3 has 17 amino acids. Here the CDR3 reads CASSPDGGRPANSPLHF.

This clonotype is identified as medium-sized from frequency. CDR3 amino acids: CASSYSSGDTQYF. The V call is TRBV6-5, the J call TRBJ2-3; TCRdb reports TRBD1, a call that lacks DNA to check it against. The length of the CDR3 is 13 residues. Germline V lookup: CDR1 MNHEY, CDR2 SVGAGI.

Measured by frequency, this clonotype is medium-sized (0.01 to 0.1%). V usage is TRBV27 and J usage is TRBJ2-3. The CDR3 loop spans 13 amino acids. Germline values: CDR1 MNHEY, CDR2 SMNVEV (reference sequence). CDR3 loop: CASSLLWRDTQYF.

The V gene is TRBV15, the J gene TRBJ2-7; the D call of TRBD1 rests on TCRdb alone, since no DNA is present to check it. The CDR3 is made up of 16 amino acids. Germline V gene lookup returns CDR1 LNHNV and CDR2 YYDKDF (reference sequence). CDR3 protein: CATSRDLQEFGDEQYF. The full variable domain, completed using reference TRBV15 and TRBJ2-7, is DAMVIQNPRYQVTQFGKPVTLSCSQTLNHNVMYWYQQKSSQAPKLLFHYYDKDFNNEADTPDNFQSRRPNTSFCFLDIRSPGLGDTAMYLCATSRDLQEFGDEQYFGPGTRLTVT.

This clonotype is medium-sized by frequency. V and J are TRBV29-1 and TRBJ1-1. CDR3 length: 11 amino acids. CDR1 is SQVTM and CDR2 is ANQGSEA in the germline V gene. The CDR3 spells CSVEAGYEAFF.

This clonotype shows up as medium-sized by frequency. The V gene is TRBV19, the J gene TRBJ2-7; there is no DNA to check the TCRdb D call of TRBD2. This CDR3 is built from 16 residues. CDR1 is LNHDA and CDR2 is SQIVND in the germline V gene (reference sequence). This chain's CDR3 is CASSTGLAGVSYEQYF.

J is TRBJ1-5 and V is TRBV30; the TCRdb D gene call, TRBD1, has no DNA to confirm it. CDR1 and CDR2 from the germline V gene are GTSNPN and SVGIG (reference sequence). The CDR3 has 13 residues. CDR3 loop: CAWGQKGDQPQHF. Drawing the rest from reference TRBV30 and TRBJ1-5, the complete variable domain is SQTIHQWPATLVQPVGSPLSLECTVEGTSNPNLYWYRQAAGRGLQLLFYSVGIGQISSEVPQNLSASRPQDRQFILSSKKLLLSDSGFYLCAWGQKGDQPQHFGDGTRLSIL.

The V call is TRBV30, the J call TRBJ2-7; TCRdb selects TRBD1, and the lack of DNA leaves this call unchecked. The CDR3 loop spans 14 amino acids. The germline gives CDR1 GTSNPN, CDR2 SVGIG (reference sequence). The CDR3 reads CAWSVGGAGYEQYF.

Judged by frequency, this clonotype is medium-sized. J is TRBJ2-2 and V is TRBV19; TCRdb's D call, TRBD2, is unchecked because there is no DNA. The CDR3 covers 19 residues. Per germline, CDR1 LNHDA and CDR2 SQIVND (reference sequence). The CDR3 protein is CASSMGRGQLAPNTGELFF. The whole variable domain, filled in from reference TRBV19 and TRBJ2-2, reads DGGITQSPKYLFRKEGQNVTLSCEQNLNHDAMYWYRQDPGQGLRLIYYSQIVNDFQKGDIAEGYSVSREKKESFPLTVTSAQKNPTAFYLCASSMGRGQLAPNTGELFFGEGSRLTVL.

This clonotype is labeled medium-sized (0.01 to 0.1%) based on frequency. The chain combines TRBV29-1 with TRBJ1-3. The CDR3 has 14 amino acids. Germline lookup yields CDR1 SQVTM and CDR2 ANQGSEA. The CDR3: CSVQERYSGNTIYF. Supplemented by reference TRBV29-1 and TRBJ1-3, the full variable domain reads SAVISQKPSRDICQRGTSLTIQCQVDSQVTMMFWYRQQPGQSLTLIATANQGSEATYESGFVIDKFPISRPNLTFSTLTVSNMSPEDSSIYLCSVQERYSGNTIYFGEGSWLTVV.

The CDR3 region is CASSYGWESYNEQFF. The chain has TRBV6-5 and TRBJ2-1. CDR3 length equals 15 residues. The germline V gene encodes CDR1 MNHEY and CDR2 SVGAGI.

Considering frequency, this clonotype is medium-sized. The chain joins TRBV12-3 or TRBV12-4 to TRBJ2-3; TCRdb selects TRBD2, and the lack of DNA leaves this call unchecked. This CDR3 is built from 20 residues. CDR3 region: CASSQHRGLAGGRDSDTQYF.

This chain connects TRBV27 to TRBJ1-1; TCRdb picks TRBD1, but there is no DNA to check that call. The CDR3 contains 14 residues. The germline V gene has CDR1 MNHEY and CDR2 SMNVEV (reference sequence). The CDR3 sequence is CASSLGTGAAEAFF.

This clonotype shows up as medium-sized (0.01 to 0.1%) by frequency. This chain links TRBV5-6 with TRBJ2-1. The CDR3 is made up of 12 amino acids. The V gene's germline CDR1 is SGHDT and CDR2 YYEEEE. The CDR3 sequence: CASSLVPNEQFF.

The rearrangement joins TRBV6-1 to TRBJ2-5; the D gene TCRdb calls, TRBD2, cannot be checked with no DNA. Germline CDR1 reads MNHNS; CDR2 reads SASEGT. This CDR3 has 13 amino acids. The CDR3 sequence is CASRRTSEETQYF.

The V call is TRBV24-1, the J call TRBJ2-7; the D call from TCRdb, TRBD2, cannot be confirmed without DNA. This CDR3 contains 14 residues. The germline V gene encodes CDR1 KGHDR and CDR2 SFDVKD. CDR3 in amino acids: CATSPGQAVYEQYF.

This clonotype is medium-sized by frequency. This chain connects TRBV15 to TRBJ2-6; TCRdb indicates TRBD1, and absent DNA this call remains unverified. This CDR3 has 17 residues. The germline gives CDR1 LNHNV, CDR2 YYDKDF (reference sequence). CDR3 in amino acids: CATSRARDRAGANVLTF.

The CDR3 reads CASSLGRGASGELFF. The V call is TRBV12-3 or TRBV12-4, the J call TRBJ2-2; TCRdb's D gene call, TRBD1, goes unchecked for lack of DNA. The CDR3 runs to 15 residues.

The genes are TRBV19 and TRBJ1-2; TCRdb indicates TRBD1, and absent DNA this call remains unverified. The CDR3 is 17 amino acids. The V gene's germline CDR1 is LNHDA and CDR2 SQIVND (reference sequence). The CDR3 reads CASSLRDRISLGYGYTF.

This clonotype is classed as medium-sized by frequency. V and J are TRBV19 and TRBJ2-5. The CDR3 sequence is 14 residues long. Germline loops: CDR1 LNHDA, CDR2 SQIVND (reference sequence). The CDR3 protein is CASSIQASQETQYF.

The rearrangement joins TRBV15 to TRBJ1-2. The length of the CDR3 is 14 residues. CDR1 is LNHNV and CDR2 is YYDKDF in the germline V gene (reference sequence). CDR3 loop: CATSRDRKNYGYTF. Complete variable domain (other parts from reference TRBV15 and TRBJ1-2): DAMVIQNPRYQVTQFGKPVTLSCSQTLNHNVMYWYQQKSSQAPKLLFHYYDKDFNNEADTPDNFQSRRPNTSFCFLDIRSPGLGDTAMYLCATSRDRKNYGYTFGSGTRLTVV.

The rearrangement uses TRBV30 and TRBJ2-2; the D call from TCRdb, TRBD1, cannot be confirmed without DNA. Looked up from germline, CDR1 is GTSNPN and CDR2 is SVGIG (reference sequence). The CDR3 totals 15 residues. This chain's CDR3 is CAWSAQVRGLGELFF. The full variable domain, in which reference TRBV30 and TRBJ2-2 provide the parts outside the CDR3, is SQTIHQWPATLVQPVGSPLSLECTVEGTSNPNLYWYRQAAGRGLQLLFYSVGIGQISSEVPQNLSASRPQDRQFILSSKKLLLSDSGFYLCAWSAQVRGLGELFFGEGSRLTVL.

The rearrangement uses TRBV11-1 and TRBJ1-1. Germline loops: CDR1 SGHAT, CDR2 FQDESV (reference sequence). CDR3 size: 14 residues. CDR3 residues: CASSLEGRGTEAFF. Together with reference TRBV11-1 and TRBJ1-1, the CDR3 gives the full variable domain: EAEVAQSPRYKITEKSQAVAFWCDPISGHATLYWYRQILGQGPELLVQFQDESVVDDSQLPKDRFSAERLKGVDSTLKIQPAELGDSAMYLCASSLEGRGTEAFFGQGTRLTVV.